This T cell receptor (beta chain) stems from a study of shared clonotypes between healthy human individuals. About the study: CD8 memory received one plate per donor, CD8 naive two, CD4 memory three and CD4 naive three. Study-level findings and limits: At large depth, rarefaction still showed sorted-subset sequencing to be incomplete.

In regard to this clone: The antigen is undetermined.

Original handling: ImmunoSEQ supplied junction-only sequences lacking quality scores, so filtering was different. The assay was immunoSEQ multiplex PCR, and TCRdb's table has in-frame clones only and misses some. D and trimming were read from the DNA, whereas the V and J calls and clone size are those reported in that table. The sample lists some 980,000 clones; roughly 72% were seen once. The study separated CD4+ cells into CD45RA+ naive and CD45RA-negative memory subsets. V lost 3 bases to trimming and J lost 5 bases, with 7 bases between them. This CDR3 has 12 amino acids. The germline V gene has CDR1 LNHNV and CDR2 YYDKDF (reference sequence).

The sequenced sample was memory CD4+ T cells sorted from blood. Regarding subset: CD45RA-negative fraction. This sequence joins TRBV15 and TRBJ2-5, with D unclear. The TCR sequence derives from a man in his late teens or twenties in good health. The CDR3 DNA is TGTGCCACCAGCAGTGGATTGGAGACCCAGTACTTC. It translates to CATSSGLETQYF.